A single sample gave rise to the 22 T cell receptor beta chains below, sequenced in a study of spatial heterogeneity in lung cancer. TCRdb ran MiXCR on the 5' RACE reads and lists one entry per CDR3 protein. The sample yields around 30,000 distinct CDR3 sequences, more than 8% seen once. Time point in this sample: sample taken at primary tumor resection. Sequencing covered unsorted whole RNA taken from tumor, nontumor lung or frozen PBMC. Sequenced material: PBMCs, taken at surgery. All receptors come from a female donor with early-stage non-small cell lung cancer.

The chain combines TRBV6-6 with TRBJ2-5; the match to TRBD1 covers 11 bases. V dropped 1 base and J dropped 5; count of bases not matched to a gene: 15. Germline lookup yields CDR1 MNHNY and CDR2 SVGAGI (reference sequence). The CDR3 consists of 19 residues. CDR3 DNA sequence: TGTGCCAGCAGTTACTGGGGGCTATGGACAGGGGGCAATCAGGAGACCCAGTACTTC. Translated, it gives CASSYWGLWTGGNQETQYF.

The gene calls are TRBV7-9 and TRBJ2-5; D might be TRBD2 (6 bases). The CDR3 is made up of 14 amino acids. CDR1 SEHNR and CDR2 FQNEAQ come from the germline V gene (reference sequence). Trimming took off 8 bases at V and 6 bases at J, with 19 bases between the two ends. The CDR3: CASALEGAGKTQYF. CDR3 DNA: TGTGCCAGCGCCCTGGAGGGAGCAGGGAAGACCCAGTACTTC.

This clonotype appeared a few times. The chain joins TRBV2 to TRBJ2-2; D not certain. V was shortened by 4 bases and J by 3 bases, with 15 bases between the two germline ends. Germline CDR1 and CDR2: SNHLY and FYNNEI. The CDR3 spans 16 residues. The CDR3 protein is CASSVLRPRDTGELFF. CDR3 DNA sequence: TGTGCCAGCAGTGTCCTCCGTCCTAGAGACACCGGGGAGCTGTTTTTT.

The sample holds a few counts of this clonotype. The rearrangement links TRBV13 to TRBJ2-7; TRBD2 aligns across 15 bases. From germline, CDR1 is PRHDT and CDR2 FYEKMQ (reference sequence). Unmatched junction bases numbered 4, after V lost 4 bases and J lost 0 bases. The CDR3 is 17 amino acids. In DNA form, the CDR3 reads TGTGCCAGCAGCTCTCCGGGACTAGCGGGAGGCTCCTACGAGCAGTACTTC. It codes for CASSSPGLAGGSYEQYF.

In its sample, this clonotype was seen many times. The chain joins TRBV9 to TRBJ2-1, with TRBD2 matching over 9 bases. CDR3 length: 17 amino acids. Looked up from germline, CDR1 is SGDLS and CDR2 is YYNGEE. J lost 0 bases, V lost 4 bases, and 8 bases had no gene match. CDR3 in DNA: TGTGCCAGCAGCCCTAGACTAGCGGCAAGCTCCTACAATGAGCAGTTCTTC. Amino acids: CASSPRLAASSYNEQFF.

The chain combines TRBV29-1 with TRBJ1-2; D perhaps matches TRBD1 (5 bases). The V end was cut by 7 bases, the J end by 4 bases, with 16 bases between. The CDR3 runs 13 residues. CDR1 and CDR2 (germline): SQVTM, ANQGSEA. DNA for the CDR3: TGCAGCGCCGAAACAGGCACTTCCTATGGCTACACCTTC. This codes for CSAETGTSYGYTF.

The chain uses TRBV12-3 or TRBV12-4 and TRBJ1-1; D unclear. V was shortened by 6 bases and J by 1 base, with 12 bases between the two germline ends. The CDR3 runs to 14 residues. DNA for the CDR3: TGTGCCAGCAGACCGACTTACGAGAACACTGAAGCTTTCTTT. Amino acid sequence: CASRPTYENTEAFF.

This clonotype occurred many times. The chain is built from TRBV19 and TRBJ1-2; D remains unclear. Between the trimmed V and J ends, which lost 5 bases and 6 bases, there was a span of 16 bases. The germline gives CDR1 LNHDA, CDR2 SQIVND (reference sequence). The CDR3 length is 14 residues. In nucleotides, the CDR3 is TGTGCCAGTAGTCCCCCCAAGCCGACGGATGGCTACACCTTC. This sequence encodes CASSPPKPTDGYTF.

This clonotype was detected many times. The CDR3 DNA sequence: TGTGCCAGCAGTTCCGGAACAGGGTATGATGAGCAGTTCTTC. Encoded protein: CASSSGTGYDEQFF. The chain is built from TRBV25-1 and TRBJ2-1, with D maybe TRBD1 (6 bases). This CDR3 region has 14 residues. Between the trimmed V and J ends, which lost 5 bases and 8 bases, there was a span of 16 bases. Per germline, CDR1 MGHDK and CDR2 SYGVNS.

This clonotype is judged medium-sized (0.01 to 0.1%). The gene calls are TRBV28 and TRBJ1-5, with D possibly being TRBD1 (6 bases). V lost 4 bases to trimming and J lost 7 bases, with 20 bases between them. The CDR3 runs 16 residues. Looked up from germline, CDR1 is MDHEN and CDR2 is SYDVKM. The CDR3 loop reads CASSWSQNRVEQPQHF. In DNA form, the CDR3 reads TGTGCCAGCAGTTGGTCTCAGAACAGGGTTGAGCAGCCCCAGCATTTT.

This clonotype appeared many times. V is TRBV20-1 and J is TRBJ2-1; 13 positions agree with TRBD2. Per germline, CDR1 DFQATT and CDR2 SNEGSKA (reference sequence). CDR3 length: 20 residues. V shed 2 bases, J shed 9 bases, and the junction held 22 bases outside the gene matches. CDR3 coding DNA: TGCAGTGCTAGAAAGGTCTCCGGGAGACTAGCGGGAGGCCCGGGGGGTGAGCAGTTCTTC. It is translated as CSARKVSGRLAGGPGGEQFF.

This clonotype was picked up many times. CDR3 region: CASSLGGAGANVLTF. For the CDR3, the DNA is TGTGCCAGCAGCCTAGGGGGCGCTGGGGCCAACGTCCTGACTTTC. This chain uses TRBV7-8 with TRBJ2-6; the match to TRBD1 covers 7 bases. The CDR3 has 15 residues. Germline trimming cut 5 bases from V and 2 bases from J; bases unmatched to any gene: 3. Germline V gene sequence: CDR1 SGHVS, CDR2 FQNEAQ.

In its sample, this clonotype was seen many times. The DNA for the CDR3 is TGTGCCAGTACCCCCGGGGACAGGAGTCGTACCACCGGGGAGCTGTTTTTT. As protein: CASTPGDRSRTTGELFF. J is TRBJ2-2 and V is TRBV19, with 8 bases lining up with TRBD1. J gave up 4 bases and V 7 bases, and 14 bases lay outside the gene matches. Germline values: CDR1 LNHDA, CDR2 SQIVND (reference sequence). CDR3 length: 17 residues.

This clonotype has ten or more counts. V is TRBV6-1 and J is TRBJ2-2; D possibly corresponds to TRBD1 (5 bases). The V gene's germline CDR1 is MNHNS and CDR2 SASEGT. Trimming shortened V by 2 bases and J by 4 bases, and 11 bases separated the two germline ends. This CDR3 region has 15 residues. The CDR3 loop is CASSEPGKSTGELFF. CDR3 bases: TGTGCCAGCAGTGAACCAGGGAAGAGCACCGGGGAGCTGTTTTTT.

This clonotype was seen repeatedly, ten times or more. The gene calls are TRBV7-7 and TRBJ2-5; D not resolved. Germline assignment: CDR1 SSHAT and CDR2 FNYEAQ (reference sequence). Trimming took off 5 bases at V and 5 bases at J, with 12 bases between the two ends. The CDR3 loop spans 13 amino acids. CDR3 sequence: CASSTTRAETQYF. The CDR3 DNA reads TGTGCCAGCAGCACTACTCGGGCGGAGACCCAGTACTTC. Full variable domain (rest looked up from reference TRBV7-7 and TRBJ2-5): GAGVSQSPRYKVTKRGQDVTLRCDPISSHATLYWYQQALGQGPEFLTYFNYEAQPDKSGLPSDRFSAERPEGSISTLTIQRTEQRDSAMYRCASSTTRAETQYFGPGTRLLVL.

This clonotype has a count of ten or more. The chain couples TRBV6-2 or TRBV6-3 to TRBJ2-5; tentatively, D is TRBD1 or TRBD2 (5 bases each). This CDR3 is 14 amino acids long. CDR1 and CDR2 from the germline V gene are MNHEY and SVGEGT. V was shortened by 8 bases and J by 0 bases, with 13 bases between the two germline ends. DNA for the CDR3: TGTGCCAGCTGGCCAGGGACCTACCAAGAGACCCAGTACTTC. Protein sequence: CASWPGTYQETQYF.

This clonotype was counted ten times or more. The rearrangement uses TRBV7-3 and TRBJ2-7; 12 bases are shared with TRBD2. After removal of 3 bases from V and 5 bases from J, the junction contained 5 bases not matched to a gene. This CDR3 spans 15 amino acids. CDR1 and CDR2 from the germline V gene are SGHTA and FQGTGA. CDR3 in amino acids: CASSLTSGRQNEQYF. The CDR3 region has the DNA TGTGCCAGCAGCTTGACTAGCGGGAGACAGAACGAGCAGTACTTC.

V is TRBV5-1 and J is TRBJ2-7; 9 positions match TRBD1. The CDR3 is 14 amino acids. Germline V gene data show CDR1 as SGHRS and CDR2 as YFSETQ. CDR3: CASRLGQGGYEQYV. As DNA, the CDR3 is TGCGCCAGCAGGTTGGGACAGGGTGGCTACGAGCAGTACGTC.

Ten or more counts support this clonotype. The J gene is TRBJ2-3, the V gene TRBV7-2; 9 positions agree with TRBD2. Trimming took 5 bases from V and 2 from J; bases not matched to a gene: 8. CDR1 SGHTA and CDR2 FQGNSA come from the germline V gene. The CDR3 is made up of 16 amino acids. CDR3 amino acids: CASSRRLAGVTDTQYF. The CDR3 bases are TGTGCCAGCAGCCGGCGGTTAGCGGGAGTCACAGATACGCAGTATTTT. Looking up the rest from reference TRBV7-2 and TRBJ2-3 gives the full variable domain: GAGVSQSPSNKVTEKGKDVELRCDPISGHTALYWYRQSLGQGLEFLIYFQGNSAPDKSGLPSDRFSAERTGGSVSTLTIQRTQQEDSAVYLCASSRRLAGVTDTQYFGPGTRLTVL.

This clonotype was recorded many times. The chain is built from TRBV30 and TRBJ2-7; D is ambiguous. This CDR3 contains 12 residues. Deletions cut 2 bases from V and 6 bases from J, with 11 bases between. Germline CDR1 and CDR2: GTSNPN and SVGIG (reference sequence). The CDR3 sequence: CAWSRVVFEQYV. The DNA for the CDR3 is TGTGCCTGGAGTCGGGTGGTATTCGAGCAGTACGTC.

The chain is built from TRBV29-1 and TRBJ2-5, with 14 bases identical to TRBD2. The CDR3 totals 17 residues. Germline values: CDR1 SQVTM, CDR2 ANQGSEA. After removal of 2 bases from V and 2 bases from J, the junction contained 7 bases not matched to a gene. The CDR3 DNA follows: TGCAGCGTTGAAATTCGACTAGCGGGAGGGGGTCAAGAGACCCAGTACTTC. It specifies CSVEIRLAGGGQETQYF.

Ten or more counts support this clonotype. The chain uses TRBV19 and TRBJ1-6, with D tentatively TRBD1 (6 bases). The ends were cut back, 6 bases at V and 0 bases at J, with 12 bases in the middle. The germline V gene encodes CDR1 LNHDA and CDR2 SQIVND (reference sequence). The CDR3 runs to 16 residues. The CDR3 protein is CASRPGASSYNSPLHF. CDR3 sequence (DNA): TGTGCCAGTAGACCAGGGGCCAGCTCCTATAATTCACCCCTCCACTTT.